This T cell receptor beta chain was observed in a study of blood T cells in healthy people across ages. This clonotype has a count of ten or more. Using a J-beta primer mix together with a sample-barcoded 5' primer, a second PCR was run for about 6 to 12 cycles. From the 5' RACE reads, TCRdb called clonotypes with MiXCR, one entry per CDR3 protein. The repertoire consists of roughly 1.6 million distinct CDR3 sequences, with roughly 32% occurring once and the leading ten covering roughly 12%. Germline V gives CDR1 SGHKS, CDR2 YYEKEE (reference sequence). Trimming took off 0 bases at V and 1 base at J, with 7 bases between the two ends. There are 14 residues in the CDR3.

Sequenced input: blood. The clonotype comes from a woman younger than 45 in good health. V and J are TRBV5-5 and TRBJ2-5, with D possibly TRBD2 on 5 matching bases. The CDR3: CASSLATTQETQYF. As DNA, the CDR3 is TGTGCCAGCAGCTTGGCGACTACCCAAGAGACCCAGTACTTC.